This T cell receptor beta chain was recorded in a study of memory CD4+ T cells and cytomegalovirus serostatus. The sort gate was single viable CD3+CD4+CD8-CD45RO+ cells for memory CD4+ T cells. Methods used by the authors: After removing out-of-frame reads, approximately 2 million distinct TCRbeta sequences remained. Profiling relied on immunoSEQ multiplex PCR, and the TCRdb table lists in-frame clones only, not all of them. For V, J and clone size, that table is used; D and trimming come from the DNA. The sample gives some 64,000 clones, approximately 85% of which show up once; over 0.7% is in the top ten. Sequenced sample: memory CD4+ T cells from blood. This sequence was found in an adult in good health and CMV-seronegative.

The CDR3, as DNA: TGTGCCAGTGCTCAAGGACAGAGTAACTATGGCTACACCTTC. This translates into CASAQGQSNYGYTF. The genes are TRBV19 and TRBJ1-2, with a tentative D call TRBD1 (6 bases). Germline V CDR1 and CDR2: LNHDA, SQIVND (reference sequence). The germline V and J ends were trimmed by 8 bases and 1 base, with 14 bases remaining between them. The CDR3 covers 14 residues.